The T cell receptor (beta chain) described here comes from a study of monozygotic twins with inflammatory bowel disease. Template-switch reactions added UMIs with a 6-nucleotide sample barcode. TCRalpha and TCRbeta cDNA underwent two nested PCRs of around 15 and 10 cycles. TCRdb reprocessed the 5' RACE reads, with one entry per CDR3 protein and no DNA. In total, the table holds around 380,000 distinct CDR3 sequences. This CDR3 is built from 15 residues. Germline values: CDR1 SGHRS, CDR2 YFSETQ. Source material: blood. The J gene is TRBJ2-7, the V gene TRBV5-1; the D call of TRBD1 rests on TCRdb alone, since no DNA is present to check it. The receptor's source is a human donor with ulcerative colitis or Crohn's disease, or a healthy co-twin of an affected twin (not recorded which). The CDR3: CASSPGTTLSYEQYF.